The sequence of this T cell receptor (beta chain) was determined in a study of blood T cell repertoires in COVID-19. Study as a whole: Material from acute and convalescent COVID-19 was sourced from the United States, Italy and Spain.

Assay: immunoSEQ multiplex PCR; the TCRdb copy retains only in-frame clones and omits some. Of roughly 42,000 clones in the sample, over 85% were seen once. The CDR3 loop spans 15 amino acids. Germline trimming cut 7 bases from V and 4 bases from J; bases unmatched to any gene: 7. Germline V gene data show CDR1 as MNHEY and CDR2 as SVGAGI. The chain is built from TRBV6-5 and TRBJ2-2; 9 nucleotides line up with TRBD2. The specimen was peripheral blood. The receptor's source is a man aged 50 or older with COVID-19, enrolled during active disease. The CDR3 spells CASTQGLAGTGELFF. CDR3 bases: TGTGCCAGCACCCAGGGACTAGCAGGCACCGGGGAGCTGTTTTTT.